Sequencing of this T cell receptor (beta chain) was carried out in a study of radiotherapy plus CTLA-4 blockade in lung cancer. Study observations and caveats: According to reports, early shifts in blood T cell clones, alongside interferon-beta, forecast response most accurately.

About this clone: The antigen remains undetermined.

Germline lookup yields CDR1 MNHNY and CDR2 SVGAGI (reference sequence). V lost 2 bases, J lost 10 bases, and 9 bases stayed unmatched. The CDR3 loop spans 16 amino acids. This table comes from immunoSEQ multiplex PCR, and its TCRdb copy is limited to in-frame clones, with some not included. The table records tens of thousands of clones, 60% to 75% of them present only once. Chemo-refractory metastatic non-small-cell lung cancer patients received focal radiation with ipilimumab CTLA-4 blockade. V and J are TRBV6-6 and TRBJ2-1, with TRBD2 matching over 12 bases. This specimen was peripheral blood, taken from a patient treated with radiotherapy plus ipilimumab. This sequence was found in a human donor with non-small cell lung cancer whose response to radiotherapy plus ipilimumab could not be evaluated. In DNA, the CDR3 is TGTGCCAGCAGTTACACGACGACTAGCGGGAGAGGAGAGCAGTTCTTC. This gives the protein CASSYTTTSGRGEQFF.